This T cell receptor beta chain came from a study of blood T cell repertoires in COVID-19. About the research overall: Acute-phase and convalescent COVID-19 samples originated in the United States, Italy and Spain. From T cells, B-cell-depleted T cells, or PBMCs came the material, which was cDNA or gDNA.

The Seattle site enrolled patients during active infection and followed them longitudinally. The CDR3 consists of 12 residues. V lost 1 base to trimming and J lost 8 bases, with 11 bases between them. Germline values: CDR1 GTSNPN, CDR2 SVGIG (reference sequence). Original methodology: Amplification of reference gene primers provided the estimated nucleated cell counts. Sequenced by immunoSEQ multiplex PCR; TCRdb stores in-frame clones only, minus some. D and trimming were read from the DNA, whereas the V and J calls and clone size are those reported in that table. The table lists just over 60,000 clones, 80% to 85% of them singletons, with approximately 21% in the top ten.

The chain couples TRBV30 to TRBJ1-1; no reliable D call. Sequences were obtained from peripheral blood. The clonotype comes from a man in his thirties or forties with COVID-19, enrolled during active disease. CDR3 sequence: CAWSGQTYEAFF. CDR3 coding DNA: TGTGCCTGGAGTGGGCAGACATACGAAGCTTTCTTT.